The 29 T cell receptor beta chains below all came from one sample that was sequenced in a study of shared clonotypes between healthy human individuals. Only in-frame clones appear in the TCRdb table, and some are missing; sequencing was by immunoSEQ multiplex PCR. The repertoire holds approximately 460,000 clones, 60% to 80% seen once, with more than 10% in the top ten. Sequencing used PBMCs. Source of these receptors: a middle-aged woman in good health. Some clones in this sample may be carry-over from other donors' samples.

As DNA, the CDR3 is TGTGCCAGCAGTTCTCACGACATGGGACCGTACTATGGCTACACCTTC. Protein sequence: CASSSHDMGPYYGYTF. The chain is built from TRBV28 and TRBJ1-2; perhaps TRBD1 as D (5 bases). The CDR3 is 16 residues long. The V gene lost 4 bases and the J gene lost 3 bases, with 18 bases spanning the gap. The V gene's germline CDR1 is MDHEN and CDR2 SYDVKM.

The chain joins TRBV9 to TRBJ1-5; no definite D call. The V gene's germline CDR1 is SGDLS and CDR2 YYNGEE. The CDR3 runs 15 residues. V shed 0 bases and J shed 3 bases, with 10 bases lying between them. Here the CDR3 DNA reads TGTGCCAGCAGCGTAGCGGGCGGATACAATCAGCCCCAGCATTTT. Translation: CASSVAGGYNQPQHF. The entire variable domain, with the rest obtained from reference TRBV9 and TRBJ1-5, is as follows: DSGVTQTPKHLITATGQRVTLRCSPRSGDLSVYWYQQSLDQGLQFLIQYYNGEERAKGNILERFSAQQFPDLHSELNLSSLELGDSALYFCASSVAGGYNQPQHFGDGTRLSIL.

This clone has only one observation. The genes are TRBV9 and TRBJ2-7; D remains ambiguous. Germline CDR1 reads SGDLS; CDR2 reads YYNGEE. This CDR3 region has 16 residues. V was clipped by 2 bases and J by 3 bases, with 18 bases between them. The DNA of the CDR3 is TGTGCCAGCAGCGTCCCAGCGCGAATAGTGGACTACGAGCAGTACTTC. Its translation: CASSVPARIVDYEQYF.

The chain is built from TRBV4-1 and TRBJ1-1; 9 bases are a match to TRBD1. V lost 4 bases to trimming and J lost 8 bases; unmatched junction nucleotides: 5. There are 13 residues in the CDR3. Germline values: CDR1 MGHRA, CDR2 YSYEKL. CDR3 nucleotides: TGCGCCAGCAGCCCTACAGGGGGCTGGGAAGCTTTCTTT. Translating it yields CASSPTGGWEAFF.

This clone was found once. This rearrangement joins TRBV15 to TRBJ2-3, with TRBD1 as a possible D gene (6 bases). The CDR3 contains 15 residues. CDR1 and CDR2 (germline): LNHNV, YYDKDF (reference sequence). V was trimmed by 3 bases and J by 2 bases, leaving 12 bases between them. CDR3 protein: CATSRGWTDTDTQYF. CDR3 nucleotide sequence: TGTGCCACCAGCAGGGGGTGGACAGACACAGATACGCAGTATTTT.

The chain links TRBV6-5 to TRBJ2-7, with D possibly being TRBD2 (5 bases). The CDR3 length is 14 residues. The germline V gene encodes CDR1 MNHEY and CDR2 SVGAGI. With 5 bases removed from V and 6 bases from J, the gap between germline ends came to 17 bases. CDR3 protein: CASSERTIGFEQYF. The CDR3, as DNA: TGTGCCAGCAGTGAGCGGACCATTGGTTTCGAGCAGTACTTC.

This chain connects TRBV5-1 to TRBJ2-2; 10 bases are shared with TRBD2. The germline V gene encodes CDR1 SGHRS and CDR2 YFSETQ. Trimming took 0 bases from V and 4 from J; bases not matched to a gene: 3. This CDR3 is 16 amino acids long. CDR3 protein: CASSLEGLAITGELFF. As DNA, the CDR3 is TGCGCCAGCAGCTTGGAGGGACTAGCGATCACCGGGGAGCTGTTTTTT.

J is TRBJ2-7 and V is TRBV6-5, with no clear D. The CDR3 extends over 13 amino acids. CDR1 and CDR2 (germline): MNHEY, SVGAGI. The V end lost 2 bases, the J end lost 0 bases, and 5 bases lay between the germline ends. In nucleotides, the CDR3 is TGTGCCAGCAGTTACAGGAGCTCCTACGAGCAGTACTTC. Amino acids: CASSYRSSYEQYF.

The V and J genes are TRBV7-9 and TRBJ2-1; D is perhaps TRBD2 (5 bases). The CDR3 is made up of 11 amino acids. Germline CDR1 reads SEHNR; CDR2 reads FQNEAQ (reference sequence). V lost 1 base and J 10 bases, leaving 5 bases between the germline ends. CDR3 in DNA: TGTGCCAGCAGCTTAGGGAGGGAGCAGTTCTTC. Protein product: CASSLGREQFF.

V usage is TRBV5-1 and J usage is TRBJ2-1, with TRBD2 identical over 7 bases. The CDR3 consists of 16 residues. In germline, CDR1 is SGHRS, CDR2 YFSETQ. The V and J ends lost 2 bases and 4 bases, in that order; junction bases with no gene match: 9. For the CDR3, the DNA is TGCGCCAGCAGCTTATCTCCGGGAGGAAAATACAATGAGCAGTTCTTC. Residues: CASSLSPGGKYNEQFF. The entire variable domain, with the rest obtained from reference TRBV5-1 and TRBJ2-1, is as follows: KAGVTQTPRYLIKTRGQQVTLSCSPISGHRSVSWYQQTPGQGLQFLFEYFSETQRNKGNFPGRFSGRQFSNSRSEMNVSTLELGDSALYLCASSLSPGGKYNEQFFGPGTRLTVL.

The chain is built from TRBV5-1 and TRBJ1-3; 10 nucleotides match TRBD1. CDR3 length: 16 residues. Germline values: CDR1 SGHRS, CDR2 YFSETQ. After removal of 3 bases from V and 4 bases from J, the junction contained 7 bases not matched to a gene. The CDR3 protein is CASSSQTGGSGNTIYF. CDR3 in DNA: TGCGCCAGCAGCTCCCAGACAGGGGGCTCCGGAAACACCATATATTTT.

The chain combines TRBV9 with TRBJ2-1; no reliable D call. This CDR3 is 14 amino acids long. Germline CDR1 and CDR2: SGDLS and YYNGEE. The V end lost 1 base, the J end lost 7 bases, and 12 bases lay between the germline ends. CDR3 bases: TGTGCCAGCAGCGTATCAGGAGTGGGGAATGAGCAGTTCTTC. As protein: CASSVSGVGNEQFF. Variable domain in full (rest from reference TRBV9 and TRBJ2-1): DSGVTQTPKHLITATGQRVTLRCSPRSGDLSVYWYQQSLDQGLQFLIQYYNGEERAKGNILERFSAQQFPDLHSELNLSSLELGDSALYFCASSVSGVGNEQFFGPGTRLTVL.

This clone appeared once. A clone one base away is much larger, so this may be a read error. The same CDR3 can be traced to other DNA sequences in this sample. The V gene is TRBV10-2, the J gene TRBJ2-3; 9 bases fit TRBD2. The CDR3 consists of 16 residues. Germline CDR1 and CDR2: WSHSY and SAAADI. With 6 bases clipped from V and 3 bases from J, the junction kept 10 bases outside the gene matches. CDR3: CASSDSGLAGTDTQYF. As DNA, the CDR3 is TGCGCCAGCAGCGACAGTGGGCTAGCGGGGACAGATACGCAGTATTTT.

This clone was seen once. The chain carries TRBV5-4 and TRBJ2-1; 10 nucleotides align to TRBD2. This CDR3 is 14 amino acids long. Losses at the gene ends were 7 bases for V and 4 bases for J; bases not matched to a gene: 5. Germline V CDR1 and CDR2: SGHNT, YYREEE (reference sequence). Here the CDR3 DNA reads TGTGCCAGCCAAACTAGCGGGACATACAATGAGCAGTTCTTC. Protein sequence: CASQTSGTYNEQFF.

The rearrangement joins TRBV14 to TRBJ1-4; tentatively, D is TRBD1 (6 bases). This CDR3 has 15 amino acids. V was cut by 4 bases and J by 8 bases, with 17 bases left in between. In germline, CDR1 is SGHDN, CDR2 FVKESK. Here the CDR3 reads CASSPLGGGLEKLFF. As DNA, the CDR3 is TGTGCCAGCAGCCCCCTTGGAGGGGGGTTGGAAAAACTGTTTTTT.

This clone occurred a few times. The J gene is TRBJ2-1, the V gene TRBV7-8; unclear D gene. The germline V gene encodes CDR1 SGHVS and CDR2 FQNEAQ. V dropped 1 base and J dropped 5 bases, with 3 bases sitting between them. The CDR3 is 12 amino acids. CDR3 nucleotide sequence: TGTGCCAGCAGCTTAGTTCACAATGAGCAGTTCTTC. Translating gives CASSLVHNEQFF.

This chain connects TRBV6-5 to TRBJ1-4, with D hard to call. The ends were cut back, 0 bases at V and 7 bases at J, with 12 bases in the middle. This CDR3 is built from 15 residues. The germline V gene encodes CDR1 MNHEY and CDR2 SVGAGI. CDR3 loop: CASSYSGDSVEKLFF. CDR3 DNA sequence: TGTGCCAGCAGTTACTCTGGGGATTCGGTTGAAAAACTGTTTTTT.

The chain couples TRBV5-4 to TRBJ2-4, with D tentatively TRBD1 (7 bases). CDR3 length: 15 amino acids. V was trimmed by 4 bases and J by 5 bases, leaving 16 bases between them. Germline values: CDR1 SGHNT, CDR2 YYREEE (reference sequence). The CDR3 DNA follows: TGTGCCAGCAGCGGTGGGGCCAGGGGGGAAAACATTCAGTACTTC. This encodes CASSGGARGENIQYF.

This clone was observed once. The chain employs TRBV27 and TRBJ2-2, with 7 bases aligning to TRBD2. The J segment lost 7 bases and the V segment lost 2 bases, leaving 7 bases of the junction unmatched. The CDR3 totals 15 residues. Germline V gene lookup returns CDR1 MNHEY and CDR2 SMNVEV (reference sequence). Here the CDR3 reads CASSLGSGRGGELFF. In DNA form, the CDR3 reads TGTGCCAGCAGTTTAGGATCAGGGAGGGGCGGGGAGCTGTTTTTT.

This chain uses TRBV7-3 with TRBJ2-6, with D tentatively TRBD1 or TRBD2 (5 bases each). The CDR3 runs to 15 residues. The V end lost 2 bases, the J end lost 0 bases, and 5 bases lay between the germline ends. Germline lookup yields CDR1 SGHTA and CDR2 FQGTGA. CDR3 region: CASSLGGSGANVLTF. The CDR3 region has the DNA TGTGCCAGCAGCTTAGGGGGCTCTGGGGCCAACGTCCTGACTTTC.

This clone was observed at least ten times. The chain combines TRBV7-3 with TRBJ2-1; D is unresolved. The CDR3 is 13 amino acids. The germline CDR1 and CDR2 sequences are SGHTA and FQGTGA. Trimming took off 5 bases at V and 7 bases at J, with 12 bases between the two ends. The CDR3 coding sequence is TGTGCCAGCAGCCCCGCGCGGTCTAATGAGCAGTTCTTC. This gives the protein CASSPARSNEQFF. Together with reference TRBV7-3 and TRBJ2-1, the CDR3 gives the full variable domain: GAGVSQTPSNKVTEKGKYVELRCDPISGHTALYWYRQSLGQGPEFLIYFQGTGAADDSGLPNDRFFAVRPEGSVSTLKIQRTERGDSAVYLCASSPARSNEQFFGPGTRLTVL.

This clone came up once. The chain carries TRBV19 and TRBJ2-7; 7 bases are shared with TRBD1. V dropped 6 bases and J dropped 1; count of bases not matched to a gene: 12. The CDR3 totals 16 residues. Germline-derived CDR1 and CDR2 are LNHDA and SQIVND (reference sequence). DNA of the CDR3: TGTGCCAGTAGCGGCGATTCGAGGACAGGATCCTACGAGCAGTACTTC. It encodes CASSGDSRTGSYEQYF.

This clone was observed a few times. The chain employs TRBV9 and TRBJ2-5; 13 bases align to TRBD2. The J call may be in error: the DNA end matches TRBJ2-7 better. Germline loops: CDR1 SGDLS, CDR2 YYNGEE. The CDR3 totals 15 residues. CDR3: CASSDGLAGVSEQYF. The CDR3 bases are TGTGCCAGCAGCGACGGACTAGCGGGAGTATCCGAGCAGTACTTC.

The chain couples TRBV6-6 to TRBJ1-4, with 8 nucleotides matching TRBD1. Germline CDR1 and CDR2: MNHNY and SVGAGI (reference sequence). The CDR3 covers 14 residues. V shed 7 bases and J 5 bases; nucleotides not matched to a gene: 6. This chain's CDR3 is CASTYWTGNEKLFF. In DNA form, the CDR3 reads TGTGCCAGCACTTATTGGACAGGGAATGAAAAACTGTTTTTT.

The chain is built from TRBV5-6 and TRBJ2-3; D is possibly TRBD2 (5 bases). V was pared by 4 bases and J by 8 bases, with 17 bases between. The CDR3 is 14 amino acids. The V gene's germline CDR1 is SGHDT and CDR2 YYEEEE. The CDR3 region has the DNA TGTGCCAGCAGCCGAATATCAGAGGGTGGTACGCAGTATTTT. It specifies CASSRISEGGTQYF.

This clone was seen at least ten times. This rearrangement joins TRBV6-6 to TRBJ2-3; no reliable D call. The germline V gene encodes CDR1 MNHNY and CDR2 SVGAGI (reference sequence). This CDR3 has 13 amino acids. Trimming removed 2 bases at V and 5 bases at J, with 8 bases between. The CDR3 DNA sequence: TGTGCCAGCAGTTACACCCACCGAGATACGCAGTATTTT. It yields the protein CASSYTHRDTQYF.

The table lists this clone with many counts. The chain has TRBV5-4 and TRBJ2-2; D uncertain. The V gene lost 0 bases and the J gene lost 0 bases, with 6 bases spanning the gap. Germline V gives CDR1 SGHNT, CDR2 YYREEE (reference sequence). The CDR3 runs 15 residues. The CDR3 loop reads CASSLVQTNTGELFF. The CDR3 coding sequence is TGTGCCAGCAGCTTGGTACAGACGAACACCGGGGAGCTGTTTTTT.

On this clone: A read error is likely here: a far larger clone is one base away. This sequence joins TRBV4-1 and TRBJ2-1; tentatively, D is TRBD2 (6 bases). The V end was cut by 6 bases, the J end by 7 bases, with 7 bases between. Germline V gives CDR1 MGHRA, CDR2 YSYEKL. This CDR3 spans 11 amino acids. CDR3 in DNA: TGCGCCAGCAGGGGGGGAAATGAGCAGTTCTTC. Protein product: CASRGGNEQFF.

The chain combines TRBV2 with TRBJ2-7; 7 nucleotides agree with TRBD1. This CDR3 contains 14 residues. Germline CDR1 SNHLY, CDR2 FYNNEI. J lost 0 bases, V lost 6 bases, and 5 bases had no gene match. In nucleotides, the CDR3 is TGTGCCAGCAGCGGGACAGCAAGCTCCTACGAGCAGTACTTC. The encoded protein is CASSGTASSYEQYF.